These T cell receptor beta chains were read from a single sample in a study of OX40 agonist ivuxolimab in advanced cancers. The protocol was immunoSEQ multiplex PCR, while the TCRdb copy is restricted to in-frame clones and leaves out a portion. Of fewer than 100,000 clones listed, around nine tenths are singletons. The sample here was CD4+ or CD8+ T cells sorted from blood, taken in a trial of the OX40 agonist ivuxolimab. The source is an adult with an advanced solid tumor such as melanoma, head and neck, liver or kidney cancer. Both conserved end residues are part of each CDR3. Each record gives: J gene, clone size, D gene, V gene, CDR3 DNA, CDR3 protein. D genes are given only for firm matches. The size field is filled for only some rows; it gives once, few, many or a size class.

j_gene: TRBJ2-1; abundance: NA; d_gene: NA; v_gene: TRBV5-1; CDR3nt: TGCGCCAGCAGCCAAGGGGGGTACAATGAGCAGTTCTTC; CDR3aa: CASSQGGYNEQFF
j_gene: TRBJ2-5; abundance: once; d_gene: NA; v_gene: TRBV19; CDR3nt: TGTGCCAGTAGTATAGGGAAAGAGACCCAGTACTTC; CDR3aa: CASSIGKETQYF
j_gene: TRBJ2-7; abundance: NA; d_gene: NA; v_gene: TRBV7-2; CDR3nt: TGTGCCAGCAGCTCTTCCCCTACTGGCGCGGGGCACGAGCAGTACTTC; CDR3aa: CASSSSPTGAGHEQYF
j_gene: TRBJ2-6; abundance: NA; d_gene: NA; v_gene: TRBV28; CDR3nt: TGTGCCAGCAGCGGATCTGGGGCCAACGTCCTGACTTTC; CDR3aa: CASSGSGANVLTF
j_gene: TRBJ2-6; abundance: NA; d_gene: NA; v_gene: TRBV19; CDR3nt: TGTGCCAGTAGTATCCGCGGGGTTGGTACTGGGGCCAACGTCCTGACTTTC; CDR3aa: CASSIRGVGTGANVLTF
j_gene: TRBJ1-5; abundance: NA; d_gene: TRBD1; v_gene: TRBV11-2; CDR3nt: TGTGCCAGCAGCTTAGGGGGACAGGGCCGCAATCAGCCCCAGCATTTT; CDR3aa: CASSLGGQGRNQPQHF
j_gene: TRBJ2-2; abundance: NA; d_gene: NA; v_gene: TRBV4-2; CDR3nt: TGTGCCAGCAGCCGTCGGGACAATCTCGGGGACACCGGGGAGCTGTTTTTT; CDR3aa: CASSRRDNLGDTGELFF
j_gene: TRBJ1-1; abundance: NA; d_gene: TRBD1; v_gene: TRBV5-1; CDR3nt: TGCGCCAGCAGCCGACAGGGGGACACTGAAGCTTTCTTT; CDR3aa: CASSRQGDTEAFF
j_gene: TRBJ1-1; abundance: NA; d_gene: TRBD1; v_gene: TRBV7-2; CDR3nt: TGTGCCAGCAGCTCTCGACAGGGGATCGCGGCTGAAGCTTTCTTT; CDR3aa: CASSSRQGIAAEAFF
j_gene: TRBJ2-1; abundance: NA; d_gene: NA; v_gene: TRBV5-1; CDR3nt: TGCGCCAGCAGCGCCGACTGGTACAATGAGCAGTTCTTC; CDR3aa: CASSADWYNEQFF
j_gene: TRBJ2-5; abundance: NA; d_gene: TRBD2; v_gene: TRBV5-1; CDR3nt: TGCGCCAGCAGCCAGGGGACTAGCGGGGGACAAGAGACCCAGTACTTC; CDR3aa: CASSQGTSGGQETQYF
j_gene: TRBJ1-2; abundance: NA; d_gene: NA; v_gene: TRBV11-3; CDR3nt: TGTGCCAGCAGCTCCTCCCCGAAGTATGGCTACACCTTC; CDR3aa: CASSSSPKYGYTF
j_gene: TRBJ2-7; abundance: NA; d_gene: NA; v_gene: TRBV28; CDR3nt: TGTGCCAGCACGGACGGGACTTCCATTCGGTACGAGCAGTACTTC; CDR3aa: CASTDGTSIRYEQYF
j_gene: TRBJ2-3; abundance: NA; d_gene: NA; v_gene: TRBV7-8; CDR3nt: TGTGCCAGCAGCTTAGGGGAGGGCACAGATACGCAGTATTTT; CDR3aa: CASSLGEGTDTQYF
j_gene: TRBJ1-1; abundance: many; d_gene: NA; v_gene: TRBV4-2; CDR3nt: TGTGCCAGCAGCCAACGGGACGGTCTGCAGAGGACTGAAGCTTTCTTT; CDR3aa: CASSQRDGLQRTEAFF
j_gene: TRBJ1-3; abundance: NA; d_gene: TRBD1; v_gene: TRBV10-1; CDR3nt: TGCGCCAGCAGTGAATCCCCGGGACAGTCCTCTGGAAACACCATATATTTT; CDR3aa: CASSESPGQSSGNTIYF
j_gene: TRBJ1-3; abundance: NA; d_gene: NA; v_gene: TRBV28; CDR3nt: TGTGCCAGCAGTTTACCTCAGGTATCTGGAAACACCATATATTTT; CDR3aa: CASSLPQVSGNTIYF
j_gene: TRBJ2-3; abundance: once; d_gene: NA; v_gene: TRBV4-3; CDR3nt: TGCGCCAGCAGCCAATTCTCTTGGGATACGCAGTATTTT; CDR3aa: CASSQFSWDTQYF
j_gene: TRBJ1-4; abundance: NA; d_gene: NA; v_gene: TRBV4-1; CDR3nt: TGCGCCAGCAGCCAGGGACGGTTGACAGCAGGAGAAAAACTGTTTTTT; CDR3aa: CASSQGRLTAGEKLFF
j_gene: TRBJ2-3; abundance: NA; d_gene: NA; v_gene: TRBV10-3; CDR3nt: TGTGCCATCAGGGACACCTCGGAGAACACAGATACGCAGTATTTT; CDR3aa: CAIRDTSENTDTQYF
j_gene: TRBJ1-2; abundance: NA; d_gene: NA; v_gene: TRBV28; CDR3nt: TGTGCCAGCAGCTCCCCCGGCCACGACCTCTATGGCTACACCTTC; CDR3aa: CASSSPGHDLYGYTF
j_gene: TRBJ2-7; abundance: NA; d_gene: TRBD1; v_gene: TRBV7-6; CDR3nt: TGTGCCAGCAGCCTACTCGCTCGGACAGGGGTGACCTCCTACGAGCAGTACTTC; CDR3aa: CASSLLARTGVTSYEQYF
j_gene: TRBJ1-2; abundance: few; d_gene: NA; v_gene: TRBV10-3; CDR3nt: TGTGCCATCAGAGAGGTTCCCACAAACTATGGCTACACCTTC; CDR3aa: CAIREVPTNYGYTF
j_gene: TRBJ1-2; abundance: NA; d_gene: TRBD1; v_gene: TRBV15; CDR3nt: TGTGCCACCAGCAGAGCCCGGGACAGGGATAACTATGGCTACACCTTC; CDR3aa: CATSRARDRDNYGYTF
j_gene: TRBJ1-1; abundance: NA; d_gene: NA; v_gene: TRBV29-1; CDR3nt: TGCAGCGTTGATGAAGCTTTCTTT; CDR3aa: CSVDEAFF
j_gene: TRBJ1-2; abundance: NA; d_gene: NA; v_gene: TRBV19; CDR3nt: TGTGCCAGTAGTATAGACCTCTCCTATGGCTACACCTTC; CDR3aa: CASSIDLSYGYTF
j_gene: TRBJ1-1; abundance: few; d_gene: NA; v_gene: TRBV6-1; CDR3nt: TGTGCCAGCAGTTCGCAATTACAGGCTGAAGCTTTCTTT; CDR3aa: CASSSQLQAEAFF
j_gene: TRBJ2-3; abundance: NA; d_gene: NA; v_gene: TRBV11-2; CDR3nt: TGTGCCAGCAGCTTACCTACACCCTTCGCAGATACGCAGTATTTT; CDR3aa: CASSLPTPFADTQYF
j_gene: TRBJ1-2; abundance: NA; d_gene: NA; v_gene: TRBV29-1; CDR3nt: TGCAGTTTCCGGACAGCCGCTAACTATGGCTACACCTTC; CDR3aa: CSFRTAANYGYTF
j_gene: TRBJ1-2; abundance: NA; d_gene: TRBD1; v_gene: TRBV5-4; CDR3nt: TGTGCCAGCAGCGAACAGGGGCGCGGCTACACCTTC; CDR3aa: CASSEQGRGYTF
j_gene: TRBJ1-1; abundance: once; d_gene: TRBD1; v_gene: TRBV7-2; CDR3nt: TGTGCCAGCAGCTTAGCGCTAACGGGGACAGATGAAGCTTTCTTT; CDR3aa: CASSLALTGTDEAFF
j_gene: TRBJ1-3; abundance: NA; d_gene: NA; v_gene: TRBV5-5; CDR3nt: TGTGCCAGCAGCTTAAGGGCCGGCTCGGGCACCATATATTTT; CDR3aa: CASSLRAGSGTIYF
j_gene: TRBJ1-5; abundance: NA; d_gene: TRBD1; v_gene: TRBV9; CDR3nt: TGTGCCAGCAGCGCTACAGGGGGATGGCAGCCCCAGCATTTT; CDR3aa: CASSATGGWQPQHF
j_gene: TRBJ2-7; abundance: once; d_gene: NA; v_gene: TRBV5-4; CDR3nt: TGTGCCAGCAGCCGGGGGCCAGTGGGGAGCTCCTACGAGCAGTACTTC; CDR3aa: CASSRGPVGSSYEQYF
j_gene: TRBJ1-1; abundance: NA; d_gene: TRBD1; v_gene: TRBV4-2; CDR3nt: TGTGCCAGCAGCCAACTGACAGGGTACCCTGAAGCTTTCTTT; CDR3aa: CASSQLTGYPEAFF
j_gene: TRBJ2-7; abundance: once; d_gene: NA; v_gene: TRBV18; CDR3nt: TGTGCCAGCTCACCATCGGGTTCGTACGAGCAGTACTTC; CDR3aa: CASSPSGSYEQYF
j_gene: TRBJ2-6; abundance: NA; d_gene: NA; v_gene: TRBV10-3; CDR3nt: TGTGCCATCAGCCCCACGTCCTTGTCTGGGGCCAACGTCCTGACTTTC; CDR3aa: CAISPTSLSGANVLTF
j_gene: TRBJ2-1; abundance: NA; d_gene: NA; v_gene: TRBV18; CDR3nt: TGTGCCAGCTCACCGACGGGGGCCGGATCCTACAATGAGCAGTTCTTC; CDR3aa: CASSPTGAGSYNEQFF
j_gene: TRBJ1-4; abundance: few; d_gene: NA; v_gene: TRBV4-1; CDR3nt: TGCGCCAGCAGCCAAGATTTCTTAGGGGGGACGGAAAAACTGTTTTTT; CDR3aa: CASSQDFLGGTEKLFF
j_gene: TRBJ1-2; abundance: NA; d_gene: TRBD1; v_gene: TRBV7-6; CDR3nt: TGTGCCAGCAGCTTCGGGACAGGGGATAACTATGGCTACACCTTC; CDR3aa: CASSFGTGDNYGYTF
j_gene: TRBJ1-4; abundance: NA; d_gene: NA; v_gene: TRBV7-6; CDR3nt: TGTGCCAGCAGCTTATCCAGGGCTAATGAAAAACTGTTTTTT; CDR3aa: CASSLSRANEKLFF
j_gene: TRBJ2-7; abundance: NA; d_gene: NA; v_gene: TRBV6-4; CDR3nt: TGTGCCAGCAACCTATGGACAGACGAGCAGTACTTC; CDR3aa: CASNLWTDEQYF
j_gene: TRBJ1-5; abundance: NA; d_gene: NA; v_gene: TRBV18; CDR3nt: TGTGCCAGCTCACCATCCCCCGATCATCAGCCCCAGCATTTT; CDR3aa: CASSPSPDHQPQHF
j_gene: TRBJ2-3; abundance: NA; d_gene: NA; v_gene: TRBV6-5; CDR3nt: TGTGCCAGCAGTTATAGACAGCCTAGCACAGATACGCAGTATTTT; CDR3aa: CASSYRQPSTDTQYF
j_gene: TRBJ2-5; abundance: NA; d_gene: TRBD2; v_gene: TRBV7-9; CDR3nt: TGTGCCAGCAGCCCGGGGGGGTGGGAGACCCAGTACTTC; CDR3aa: CASSPGGWETQYF
j_gene: TRBJ2-2; abundance: NA; d_gene: NA; v_gene: TRBV28; CDR3nt: TGTGCCAGCAGTCCCCCCTCGGGACGTGCGAACACCGGGGAGCTGTTTTTT; CDR3aa: CASSPPSGRANTGELFF
j_gene: TRBJ2-5; abundance: NA; d_gene: NA; v_gene: TRBV5-1; CDR3nt: TGCGCCAGCAGCTTGGGGACGTTAGCGGACCTCCAAGAGACCCAGTACTTC; CDR3aa: CASSLGTLADLQETQYF
j_gene: TRBJ1-1; abundance: NA; d_gene: TRBD1; v_gene: TRBV28; CDR3nt: TGTGCCAGCAGTTTACGGAACAGGGGGAACACTGAAGCTTTCTTT; CDR3aa: CASSLRNRGNTEAFF
j_gene: TRBJ1-2; abundance: NA; d_gene: NA; v_gene: TRBV6-5; CDR3nt: TGTGCCAGCACCCAGATGGGGGATGGCTACACCTTC; CDR3aa: CASTQMGDGYTF
j_gene: TRBJ1-2; abundance: NA; d_gene: TRBD1; v_gene: TRBV18; CDR3nt: TGTGCCAGCTCACCGACAGGGTTTTTTGATGGCTACACCTTC; CDR3aa: CASSPTGFFDGYTF
j_gene: TRBJ2-3; abundance: NA; d_gene: TRBD2; v_gene: TRBV14; CDR3nt: TGTGCCAGCATCGGGGGGGGGAGCACAGATACGCAGTATTTT; CDR3aa: CASIGGGSTDTQYF
j_gene: TRBJ2-6; abundance: NA; d_gene: NA; v_gene: TRBV5-8; CDR3nt: TGTGCCAGCATCGGTTCCACACAAAGTCGGGCCAACGTCCTGACTTTC; CDR3aa: CASIGSTQSRANVLTF
j_gene: TRBJ1-5; abundance: few; d_gene: TRBD1; v_gene: TRBV9; CDR3nt: TGTGCCAGCAGCGCCACAGGGGCAGATGGGTCCCAGCATTTT; CDR3aa: CASSATGADGSQHF
j_gene: TRBJ2-7; abundance: once; d_gene: TRBD1; v_gene: TRBV6-6; CDR3nt: TGTGCCAGTAGGACAGGGGTGGAGTTTAACTACGAGCAGTACTTC; CDR3aa: CASRTGVEFNYEQYF
j_gene: TRBJ1-1; abundance: NA; d_gene: TRBD1; v_gene: TRBV5-5; CDR3nt: TGTGCCAGCAACAGGGGGCAGGATTATAGTGAAGCTTTCTTT; CDR3aa: CASNRGQDYSEAFF